A single sample is the source of the 25 T cell receptor beta chains below, sequenced in a study of cytomegalovirus exposure and HLA in healthy donors (dated by TCRdb to about 2017). Receptors were amplified or captured by the immunoSEQ multiplex PCR assay. For the multiplex PCR, a mixture combining 60 forward primers for TCR Vbeta segments and 13 reverse primers for TCR Jbeta segments was used. As stored in TCRdb, this immuneACCESS dataset retains in-frame rearrangements with V and J assigned. A fraction of the clones does not appear; measured against another copy, unresolved V genes explain less than half of the discrepancy, and the remainder lacks a known reason. The sample table lists about 150,000 clones, approximately 80% of them with a count of one. The ten biggest clones cover around 5.6% of the sample. The specimen was PBMCs. The receptors shown here come from a woman in her thirties or forties in good health and CMV-seropositive.

The rearrangement links TRBV5-5 to TRBJ2-1; D possibly corresponds to TRBD2 (5 bases). CDR3 size: 16 residues. The germline V and J ends were trimmed by 3 bases and 6 bases, with 19 bases remaining between them. CDR1 is SGHKS and CDR2 is YYEKEE in the germline V gene (reference sequence). CDR3 sequence reads: CASSSTSRGWGNEQFF. The CDR3 coding sequence is TGTGCCAGCAGCTCCACCAGCCGCGGGTGGGGCAATGAGCAGTTCTTC.

This clone has only one observation. DNA for the CDR3: TGTGCCAGCAGCTTGGTAGGACAGGGTTCCAATGAGCAGTTCTTC. It codes for CASSLVGQGSNEQFF. The chain has TRBV5-4 and TRBJ2-1; TRBD1 matches 8 bases. Germline CDR1 reads SGHNT; CDR2 reads YYREEE (reference sequence). The V and J ends lost 0 bases and 6 bases, in that order; junction bases with no gene match: 5. This CDR3 has 15 amino acids.

The V and J genes are TRBV28 and TRBJ1-2; TRBD1 might be the D (6 bases). V was shortened by 3 bases and J by 1 base, with 6 bases between the two germline ends. The germline CDR1 and CDR2 sequences are MDHEN and SYDVKM. CDR3 size: 13 residues. CDR3: CASSLDSNYGYTF. CDR3 DNA sequence: TGTGCCAGCAGTTTGGACAGTAACTATGGCTACACCTTC.

The J gene is TRBJ2-3, the V gene TRBV7-3; 8 bases are a match to TRBD1. This CDR3 has 18 residues. The junction had 15 bases not matched to a gene; V was cut back by 5 bases and J by 2 bases. Germline CDR1 and CDR2: SGHTA and FQGTGA. The CDR3 DNA follows: TGTGCCAGCAGCCCTAAATCCAGCGGACAGGGACACACAGATACGCAGTATTTT. The encoded protein is CASSPKSSGQGHTDTQYF.

The rearrangement links TRBV11-3 to TRBJ2-3; 10 nucleotides match TRBD2. CDR3 length: 16 residues. CDR1 and CDR2 (germline): SGHNT, YENEEA. Trimming took 1 base from V and 2 from J; bases not matched to a gene: 3. The CDR3 loop is CASSLGLAGNTDTQYF. CDR3 nucleotide sequence: TGTGCCAGCAGCTTAGGACTAGCGGGTAACACAGATACGCAGTATTTT.

The rearrangement joins TRBV5-6 to TRBJ2-5; TRBD2 is a possible D gene (5 bases). V lost 0 bases, J lost 4 bases, and 10 bases lay in between. The germline V gene has CDR1 SGHDT and CDR2 YYEEEE. This CDR3 contains 14 residues. The CDR3 sequence: CASSLAVGVETQYF. The CDR3 DNA reads as TGTGCCAGCAGCTTGGCTGTGGGAGTAGAGACCCAGTACTTC.

The rearrangement uses TRBV5-1 and TRBJ2-3; D is undetermined. The germline CDR1 and CDR2 sequences are SGHRS and YFSETQ. This CDR3 is built from 15 residues. V was trimmed by 2 bases and J by 0 bases, leaving 10 bases between them. CDR3 sequence (DNA): TGCGCCAGCAGCTTAGCAAACCCGAGCACAGATACGCAGTATTTT. Its protein product is CASSLANPSTDTQYF.

The chain is built from TRBV11-2 and TRBJ2-2; 15 bases line up with TRBD2. Germline V gene sequence: CDR1 SGHAT, CDR2 FQNNGV. V trimming: 4 bases; J trimming: 5 bases; junction bases outside the gene matches: 8. The CDR3 loop spans 18 amino acids. CDR3 nucleotide sequence: TGTGCCAGCAGCTGGACGGGACTAGCGGGAGGTGGGACCGGGGAGCTGTTTTTT. Amino acid sequence: CASSWTGLAGGGTGELFF.

The chain is built from TRBV6-1 and TRBJ1-2, with 10 bases matching TRBD1. Germline V gene data show CDR1 as MNHNS and CDR2 as SASEGT. The CDR3 sequence is 16 residues long. V lost 3 bases and J lost 0; bases outside the gene matches: 4. The CDR3 nucleotides read TGTGCCAGCAGTGAGGACAGGGGGGTAGCTAACTATGGCTACACCTTC. Its protein product is CASSEDRGVANYGYTF.

The J gene is TRBJ2-7, the V gene TRBV5-1; a possible D gene is TRBD2 (6 bases). The V and J ends lost 2 bases and 7 bases respectively, with 13 bases between them. This CDR3 region has 13 residues. Germline-derived CDR1 and CDR2 are SGHRS and YFSETQ. The CDR3 region is CASSFGGSGEQYF. CDR3 nucleotides: TGCGCCAGCAGCTTTGGAGGGTCGGGGGAGCAGTACTTC.

The chain is built from TRBV27 and TRBJ1-1; no reliable D call. Germline values: CDR1 MNHEY, CDR2 SMNVEV (reference sequence). This CDR3 comprises 14 residues. V was shortened by 6 bases and J by 1 base, with 12 bases between the two germline ends. The CDR3 DNA sequence: TGTGCCAGCAGACGACAATACAGGAACACTGAAGCTTTCTTT. This gives the protein CASRRQYRNTEAFF.

The chain combines TRBV10-2 with TRBJ2-2, with D uncertain. The ends were cut back, 5 bases at V and 3 bases at J, with 10 bases in the middle. The CDR3 is 14 residues long. Germline lookup yields CDR1 WSHSY and CDR2 SAAADI. DNA for the CDR3: TGCGCCAGCAGTAAACAGCCAGACACCGGGGAGCTGTTTTTT. Translated: CASSKQPDTGELFF.

The gene calls are TRBV30 and TRBJ2-7; possibly TRBD1 for D (7 bases). V lost 2 bases and J 3 bases, leaving 20 bases between the germline ends. The CDR3 consists of 16 residues. CDR1 GTSNPN and CDR2 SVGIG come from the germline V gene (reference sequence). The DNA for the CDR3 is TGTGCCTGGAGTTACGGGTGGCGGGACAGATACTACGAGCAGTACTTC. Translated, it gives CAWSYGWRDRYYEQYF. Full variable domain (outside the CDR3, taken from reference TRBV30 and TRBJ2-7): SQTIHQWPATLVQPVGSPLSLECTVEGTSNPNLYWYRQAAGRGLQLLFYSVGIGQISSEVPQNLSASRPQDRQFILSSKKLLLSDSGFYLCAWSYGWRDRYYEQYFGPGTRLTVT.

The rearrangement joins TRBV11-3 to TRBJ2-7; 14 bases are shared with TRBD2. Germline lookup yields CDR1 SGHNT and CDR2 YENEEA. V gave up 3 bases and J gave up 7 bases; unmatched junction bases: 5. The CDR3 runs 15 residues. The CDR3 DNA is TGTGCCAGCAGCTTTCGACTAGCGGGAGGGGCAGAGCAGTACTTC. Its translation: CASSFRLAGGAEQYF. Full variable domain (outside the CDR3, taken from reference TRBV11-3 and TRBJ2-7): EAGVVQSPRYKIIEKKQPVAFWCNPISGHNTLYWYLQNLGQGPELLIRYENEEAVDDSQLPKDRFSAERLKGVDSTLKIQPAELGDSAVYLCASSFRLAGGAEQYFGPGTRLTVT.

The chain couples TRBV12-5 to TRBJ1-1; perhaps TRBD1 as D (6 bases). This CDR3 has 13 residues. Germline loops: CDR1 LGHNT, CDR2 FRNRAP. The germline V and J ends were trimmed by 6 bases and 2 bases, with 10 bases remaining between them. CDR3 amino acids: CASGKDSNTEAFF. In DNA, the CDR3 is TGTGCTAGTGGCAAGGACAGTAACACTGAAGCTTTCTTT.

The V gene is TRBV27, the J gene TRBJ2-3, with 9 bases matching TRBD2. Losses at the gene ends were 6 bases for V and 3 bases for J; bases not matched to a gene: 4. Germline V gene sequence: CDR1 MNHEY, CDR2 SMNVEV (reference sequence). This CDR3 has 14 amino acids. CDR3 in amino acids: CASRLAGRTDTQYF. The CDR3 DNA follows: TGTGCCAGCAGGCTAGCGGGACGTACAGATACGCAGTATTTT.

CDR3 nucleotide sequence: TGTGCCAGCAGTCTCACAGGGAGGGGGGGAGAGACCCAGTACTTC. Translating gives CASSLTGRGGETQYF. The gene calls are TRBV28 and TRBJ2-5, with a weak D call TRBD2 (7 bases). CDR1 MDHEN and CDR2 SYDVKM come from the germline V gene. CDR3 length equals 15 residues. Trimming took off 5 bases at V and 4 bases at J, with 17 bases between the two ends.

This clone has only a few counts. The chain recombines TRBV7-9 with TRBJ1-1; the D is unclear. Trimming shortened V by 5 bases and J by 0 bases, and 13 bases separated the two germline ends. The germline V gene encodes CDR1 SEHNR and CDR2 FQNEAQ (reference sequence). The CDR3 runs 15 residues. The CDR3 protein is CASSLGEHMNTEAFF. CDR3 DNA sequence: TGTGCCAGCAGCCTCGGGGAACACATGAACACTGAAGCTTTCTTT.

The chain recombines TRBV19 with TRBJ2-1, with TRBD2 matching 12 bases. The V segment lost 5 bases and the J segment 4 bases; nucleotides outside the gene matches: 3. This CDR3 spans 15 amino acids. Germline CDR1 is LNHDA and CDR2 is SQIVND (reference sequence). CDR3 sequence reads: CASSELAGGYNEQFF. In nucleotides, the CDR3 is TGTGCCAGTAGTGAGCTAGCGGGAGGGTACAATGAGCAGTTCTTC.

The rearrangement joins TRBV29-1 to TRBJ2-2; D ambiguous. The V gene lost 8 bases and the J gene lost 0 bases, with 7 bases spanning the gap. The CDR3 totals 12 residues. Germline lookup yields CDR1 SQVTM and CDR2 ANQGSEA. CDR3 sequence reads: CSSSANTGELFF. The CDR3 DNA is TGCAGCTCCAGCGCGAACACCGGGGAGCTGTTTTTT.

V and J are TRBV7-8 and TRBJ2-3, with D tentatively TRBD2 (5 bases). Germline V gene lookup returns CDR1 SGHVS and CDR2 FQNEAQ. V was pared by 6 bases and J by 1 base, with 20 bases between. There are 17 residues in the CDR3. The CDR3 here is CASSSPPPAGRTDTQYF. Written as DNA, the CDR3 is TGTGCCAGCAGTTCCCCCCCGCCCGCGGGTCGCACAGATACGCAGTATTTT.

The chain is built from TRBV10-2 and TRBJ1-4; D not resolved. The V end lost 7 bases, the J end lost 8 bases, and 14 bases lay between the germline ends. From germline, CDR1 is WSHSY and CDR2 SAAADI. This CDR3 contains 13 residues. The CDR3 DNA sequence: TGCGCCAGCAAGCCCCTCGAGCGGGAAAAACTGTTTTTT. Translating gives CASKPLEREKLFF.

The chain links TRBV14 to TRBJ2-7; TRBD2 matches 9 bases. CDR3 length: 22 amino acids. Unmatched junction bases numbered 30, after V lost 4 bases and J lost 5 bases. From germline, CDR1 is SGHDN and CDR2 FVKESK. In DNA form, the CDR3 reads TGTGCCAGCAGCCGGAGAACCGCCGGGACAGAAGAAAGCGGGAGGAATTTGAACGAGCAGTACTTC. The encoded protein is CASSRRTAGTEESGRNLNEQYF.

CDR3 residues: CASSFGSLADTQYF. CDR3 bases: TGCGCCAGCAGCTTCGGGAGCCTCGCAGATACGCAGTATTTT. V gene TRBV5-1 combines with J gene TRBJ2-3; possibly TRBD2 for D (6 bases). CDR1 is SGHRS, CDR2 YFSETQ, per germline. The length of the CDR3 is 14 residues. Trimming removed 2 bases from V and 4 bases from J, with 11 bases in between.

This chain connects TRBV7-9 to TRBJ2-2; maybe TRBD2 (6 bases). The V end lost 1 base, the J end lost 0 bases, and 15 bases lay between the germline ends. The germline V gene has CDR1 SEHNR and CDR2 FQNEAQ (reference sequence). The CDR3 has 18 residues. The CDR3 reads CASSLEVGLATNTGELFF. The CDR3 nucleotides are TGTGCCAGCAGCTTAGAGGTGGGGCTAGCGACGAACACCGGGGAGCTGTTTTTT.